Below, 20 T cell receptor beta chains from the same sample are listed, as sequenced in a study of control samples from healthy donors and cancer patients. Profiled with immunoSEQ multiplex PCR; TCRdb holds only in-frame clones, not every one. The sample has a few hundred thousand clones; over 75% are singletons. Input material: PBMCs. All receptors come from a man aged 35 to 55 with head and neck cancer.

The chain joins TRBV20-1 to TRBJ2-5; unclear D gene. The V gene's germline CDR1 is DFQATT and CDR2 SNEGSKA (reference sequence). Trimming took off 1 base at V and 5 bases at J, with 5 bases between the two ends. This CDR3 is 11 amino acids long. The CDR3 region is CSARVRETQYF. CDR3 nucleotides: TGCAGTGCTAGAGTGCGCGAGACCCAGTACTTC.

V is TRBV28 and J is TRBJ1-3; D remains unclear. The CDR3 is 15 residues long. Germline V gene sequence: CDR1 MDHEN, CDR2 SYDVKM. Trimming left V 6 bases short and J 4 bases short, with 16 bases between. CDR3 nucleotides: TGTGCCAGCAGCCTACCACGAGACGCCGGAAACACCATATATTTT. This codes for CASSLPRDAGNTIYF.

The V call is TRBV28, the J call TRBJ2-7; 12 nucleotides align to TRBD2. V was pared by 5 bases and J by 7 bases, with 12 bases of the junction left unmatched. CDR3 length equals 16 residues. CDR1 and CDR2 from the germline V gene are MDHEN and SYDVKM. The CDR3 bases are TGTGCCAGCAGTCAACTCCGACTAGCGGGAGATAGGGAGCAGTACTTC. Its translation is CASSQLRLAGDREQYF.

V usage is TRBV29-1 and J usage is TRBJ2-5, with 11 bases identical to TRBD2. V lost 1 base and J lost 2; bases outside the gene matches: 0. This CDR3 contains 14 residues. Germline lookup yields CDR1 SQVTM and CDR2 ANQGSEA. The CDR3 bases are TGCAGCGTTGAAGTAGCGGGAGGGCAAGAGACCCAGTACTTC. Its protein is CSVEVAGGQETQYF.

This clone was picked up one time. The chain couples TRBV5-1 to TRBJ1-4; D is possibly TRBD1 (5 bases). CDR3 size: 15 residues. CDR1 and CDR2 from the germline V gene are SGHRS and YFSETQ. V lost 5 bases to trimming and J lost 3 bases, with 14 bases between them. This CDR3 reads CASSSGTASNEKLFF. As DNA, the CDR3 is TGCGCCAGCAGTTCTGGGACGGCCTCTAATGAAAAACTGTTTTTT.

This rearrangement joins TRBV5-4 to TRBJ2-7; 8 nucleotides match TRBD2. Germline V gives CDR1 SGHNT, CDR2 YYREEE (reference sequence). The CDR3 is made up of 15 amino acids. V shed 4 bases, J shed 3 bases, and the junction held 9 bases outside the gene matches. The CDR3 nucleotides are TGTGCCAGCAGCGCACCGGGACTAGAAGTCTACGAGCAGTACTTC. Its translation is CASSAPGLEVYEQYF.

The chain has TRBV6-6 and TRBJ1-2; tentative D call: TRBD1 (6 bases). V was shortened by 5 bases and J by 5 bases, with 15 bases between the two germline ends. The V gene's germline CDR1 is MNHNY and CDR2 SVGAGI (reference sequence). The CDR3 runs to 14 residues. The CDR3 sequence is CASSQGTDFYGYTF. CDR3 coding DNA: TGTGCCAGCAGTCAGGGGACGGATTTTTATGGCTACACCTTC.

This chain joins TRBV5-4 and TRBJ2-5; 11 positions agree with TRBD2. This CDR3 has 15 residues. Germline V gene lookup returns CDR1 SGHNT and CDR2 YYREEE (reference sequence). With V trimmed by 4 bases and J by 4 bases, 6 bases remained unmatched. CDR3 sequence: CASSAASGRPETQYF. Here the CDR3 DNA reads TGTGCCAGCAGCGCGGCTAGCGGGAGGCCAGAGACCCAGTACTTC. Full variable domain (outside the CDR3, taken from reference TRBV5-4 and TRBJ2-5): ETGVTQSPTHLIKTRGQQVTLRCSSQSGHNTVSWYQQALGQGPQFIFQYYREEENGRGNFPPRFSGLQFPNYSSELNVNALELDDSALYLCASSAASGRPETQYFGPGTRLLVL.

V is TRBV19 and J is TRBJ2-5; D perhaps matches TRBD2 (6 bases). Per germline, CDR1 LNHDA and CDR2 SQIVND (reference sequence). The V and J ends lost 6 bases and 9 bases respectively, with 20 bases between them. This CDR3 region has 14 residues. The CDR3 DNA reads TGTGCCAGTAGAATCTCTAGCGATCAAACGGCCCAGTACTTC. This encodes CASRISSDQTAQYF.

The chain couples TRBV5-6 to TRBJ2-1; D is uncertain. The CDR3 consists of 11 residues. The V end lost 3 bases, the J end lost 7 bases, and 5 bases lay between the germline ends. Germline V gene data show CDR1 as SGHDT and CDR2 as YYEEEE. The CDR3 DNA is TGTGCCAGCAGCTCCCCGAATGAGCAGTTCTTC. Translated, it gives CASSSPNEQFF.

The chain employs TRBV7-3 and TRBJ2-1; the D call may be TRBD1 or TRBD2 (5 bases each). Per the germline V gene, CDR1 is SGHTA and CDR2 is FQGTGA. The CDR3 has 13 amino acids. V lost 5 bases and J lost 5, with 10 bases in between. CDR3 in DNA: TGTGCCAGCAGCATCGGGACCCACAATGAGCAGTTCTTC. This gives the protein CASSIGTHNEQFF.

The chain recombines TRBV6-5 with TRBJ2-2; D not resolved. Deletions cut 2 bases from V and 9 bases from J, with 4 bases between. The CDR3 length is 11 residues. Germline CDR1 reads MNHEY; CDR2 reads SVGAGI. CDR3 sequence reads: CASSYLRELFF. In nucleotides, the CDR3 is TGTGCCAGCAGTTACCTCAGGGAGCTGTTTTTT.

The chain couples TRBV28 to TRBJ1-4; TRBD1 agrees at 7 bases. V shed 4 bases and J 8 bases; nucleotides not matched to a gene: 10. This CDR3 contains 15 residues. Germline V gene sequence: CDR1 MDHEN, CDR2 SYDVKM. In DNA, the CDR3 is TGTGCCAGCAGTTCGGGACAGCTCAAGGGCGAAAAACTGTTTTTT. As protein: CASSSGQLKGEKLFF.

The gene calls are TRBV3-1 (or the pseudogene TRBV3-2) and TRBJ1-6; TRBD1 agrees at 7 bases. This CDR3 spans 16 amino acids. Germline trimming cut 0 bases from V and 4 bases from J; bases unmatched to any gene: 3. Germline V gene sequence: CDR1 LGHDT, CDR2 YNNKEL (reference sequence). The CDR3 bases are TGTGCCAGCAGCCAAGATAACAGGGGTTATAATTCACCCCTCCACTTT. Translating gives CASSQDNRGYNSPLHF.

J is TRBJ1-2 and V is TRBV18; the match to TRBD1 covers 7 bases. Unmatched junction bases numbered 3, after V lost 5 bases and J lost 3 bases. Per the germline V gene, CDR1 is KGHSH and CDR2 is LQKENI. The CDR3 has 13 residues. In DNA, the CDR3 is TGTGCCAGCTCAACTGGGACAGACTATGGCTACACCTTC. As protein: CASSTGTDYGYTF.

The V and J genes are TRBV2 and TRBJ2-1, with 8 bases that match TRBD2. CDR3 length: 13 residues. CDR1 and CDR2 from the germline V gene are SNHLY and FYNNEI. The junction had 4 bases not matched to a gene; V was cut back by 10 bases and J by 2 bases. The CDR3 loop is CATAGGPYNEQFF. The CDR3 region has the DNA TGTGCCACCGCGGGAGGACCCTACAATGAGCAGTTCTTC.

As DNA, the CDR3 is TGTGCCAGCAGCGCCCAGACAGGGGATGCCTACGAGCAGTACTTC. Translating gives CASSAQTGDAYEQYF. The gene calls are TRBV9 and TRBJ2-7, with 8 bases that match TRBD1. Losses at the gene ends were 3 bases for V and 2 bases for J; bases not matched to a gene: 7. The germline V gene encodes CDR1 SGDLS and CDR2 YYNGEE. The CDR3 has 15 residues.

This clone was seen a single time. This rearrangement joins TRBV10-2 to TRBJ2-7; 13 bases are shared with TRBD2. The V gene end was trimmed by 0 bases and the J gene end by 5 bases; junction bases not matched to a gene: 10. The length of the CDR3 is 18 residues. Germline CDR1 and CDR2: WSHSY and SAAADI. The CDR3 DNA follows: TGCGCCAGCAGTGAGTCTAAGGGACTAGCGGGGACCTTCGACGAGCAGTACTTC. Protein product: CASSESKGLAGTFDEQYF.

This chain connects TRBV7-2 to TRBJ1-1; 7 bases agree with TRBD1. The J segment lost 7 bases and the V segment lost 5 bases, leaving 19 bases of the junction unmatched. Germline CDR1 reads SGHTA; CDR2 reads FQGNSA. This CDR3 contains 17 residues. Here the CDR3 DNA reads TGTGCCAGCAGCCGTGGGGACAGCAGCAGGATGATCGGTGAAGCTTTCTTT. It yields the protein CASSRGDSSRMIGEAFF.

Here the CDR3 DNA reads TGTGCCAGCAGCTTCCGCCCGACTGAAGCTTTCTTT. This sequence encodes CASSFRPTEAFF. The chain is built from TRBV11-2 and TRBJ1-1; D not resolved. Trimming cost V 3 bases and J 5 bases, with 7 bases left between them. Germline-derived CDR1 and CDR2 are SGHAT and FQNNGV. The CDR3 totals 12 residues. The variable domain in full, completed from reference TRBV11-2 and TRBJ1-1, reads EAGVAQSPRYKIIEKRQSVAFWCNPISGHATLYWYQQILGQGPKLLIQFQNNGVVDDSQLPKDRFSAERLKGVDSTLKIQPAKLEDSAVYLCASSFRPTEAFFGQGTRLTVV.